The 16 T cell receptor beta chains below all came from one sample that was sequenced in a study of control samples from healthy donors and cancer patients. The table came from immunoSEQ multiplex PCR; TCRdb's copy has only in-frame clones and leaves some out. The sample comprises some 150,000 clones, roughly 94% of which are singletons, and under 15% rests with the top ten. Sequencing was performed on blood. The receptor source for this set is a man aged 35 to 55 in good health.

The rearrangement joins TRBV6-5 to TRBJ2-2; D uncertain. Germline V gene lookup returns CDR1 MNHEY and CDR2 SVGAGI. V gave up 8 bases and J gave up 6 bases, with 7 bases separating them. CDR3 length equals 11 residues. The CDR3 DNA reads TGTGCCAGCGGTTTCCCCGGGGAGCTGTTTTTT. As protein: CASGFPGELFF.

This clone was recorded only once. The chain recombines TRBV12-5 with TRBJ2-5, with unresolved D. This CDR3 has 14 residues. Germline CDR1 and CDR2: LGHNT and FRNRAP. V lost 0 bases to trimming and J lost 3 bases, with 8 bases between them. In DNA, the CDR3 is TGTGCTAGTGGTTTGGTGGGGTTTGAAGAGACCCAGTACTTC. Protein: CASGLVGFEETQYF.

The genes are TRBV9 and TRBJ1-4; 7 bases are a match to TRBD1. The V and J ends lost 0 bases and 6 bases, in that order; junction bases with no gene match: 5. The CDR3 is 15 residues long. From germline, CDR1 is SGDLS and CDR2 YYNGEE. CDR3 DNA: TGTGCCAGCAGCGTAGGATCGGGACAGTATGAAAAACTGTTTTTT. As protein: CASSVGSGQYEKLFF.

The V call is TRBV28, the J call TRBJ1-2, with D maybe TRBD1 (5 bases). V shed 6 bases and J shed 1 base, with 9 bases lying between them. The V gene's germline CDR1 is MDHEN and CDR2 SYDVKM. CDR3 size: 13 residues. DNA for the CDR3: TGTGCCAGCAGATCGACAGTTAACTATGGCTACACCTTC. Its translation: CASRSTVNYGYTF.

The genes are TRBV4-1 and TRBJ1-4; 9 bases line up with TRBD1. There are 15 residues in the CDR3. Germline CDR1 is MGHRA and CDR2 is YSYEKL. V lost 4 bases and J lost 8; bases outside the gene matches: 8. CDR3: CASSRTGGDYEKLFF. The CDR3 DNA reads TGCGCCAGCAGCCGCACAGGGGGCGATTACGAAAAACTGTTTTTT.

The chain couples TRBV3-1 (or the pseudogene TRBV3-2) to TRBJ1-6; the D is unclear. With 3 bases removed from V and 7 bases from J, the gap between germline ends came to 13 bases. This CDR3 has 15 amino acids. Per germline, CDR1 LGHDT and CDR2 YNNKEL (reference sequence). Written as DNA, the CDR3 is TGTGCCAGCAGCCAGCGCGGCCATACGAATTCACCCCTCCACTTT. It codes for CASSQRGHTNSPLHF.

The V call is TRBV28, the J call TRBJ1-4; D not certain. The V gene lost 6 bases and the J gene lost 1 base, with 12 bases spanning the gap. This CDR3 has 15 residues. Germline-derived CDR1 and CDR2 are MDHEN and SYDVKM. CDR3 sequence: CASSPGLQTNEKLFF. The CDR3 DNA sequence: TGTGCCAGCAGCCCTGGACTTCAAACTAATGAAAAACTGTTTTTT.

The CDR3 sequence is CAWISRTGISYGYTF. The CDR3 bases are TGTGCCTGGATATCCCGGACAGGCATAAGCTATGGCTACACCTTC. This sequence joins TRBV30 and TRBJ1-2; 7 nucleotides match TRBD1. V lost 4 bases to trimming and J lost 4 bases; unmatched junction nucleotides: 12. The CDR3 is made up of 15 amino acids. CDR1 and CDR2 from the germline V gene are GTSNPN and SVGIG (reference sequence).

This chain joins TRBV14 and TRBJ2-1, with TRBD1 matching over 9 bases. Germline CDR1 SGHDN, CDR2 FVKESK. Unmatched junction bases numbered 10, after V lost 3 bases and J lost 7 bases. The CDR3 contains 16 residues. In nucleotides, the CDR3 is TGTGCCAGCAGCCAGACCGGGACAGGGTTAGTAAATGAGCAGTTCTTC. It yields the protein CASSQTGTGLVNEQFF.

The rearrangement joins TRBV7-2 to TRBJ1-5; D may be TRBD1 (6 bases). V dropped 0 bases and J dropped 1 base, with 25 bases sitting between them. Germline loops: CDR1 SGHTA, CDR2 FQGNSA. This CDR3 spans 21 amino acids. CDR3 in DNA: TGTGCCAGCAGCTTAGCTGGAGGTCGGGGGCGAATCTCTCGAAGCAATCAGCCCCAGCATTTT. This encodes CASSLAGGRGRISRSNQPQHF. Combining the CDR3 with reference TRBV7-2 and TRBJ1-5 gives the whole variable domain GAGVSQSPSNKVTEKGKDVELRCDPISGHTALYWYRQSLGQGLEFLIYFQGNSAPDKSGLPSDRFSAERTGGSVSTLTIQRTQQEDSAVYLCASSLAGGRGRISRSNQPQHFGDGTRLSIL.

The chain links TRBV3-1 (or the pseudogene TRBV3-2) to TRBJ2-3; possible D gene TRBD2, 6 bases. Germline CDR1 and CDR2: LGHDT and YNNKEL (reference sequence). There are 14 residues in the CDR3. The ends were cut back, 3 bases at V and 1 base at J, with 8 bases in the middle. This CDR3 is CASSHGGGTDTQYF. The CDR3, as DNA: TGTGCCAGCAGCCACGGGGGTGGCACAGATACGCAGTATTTT.

The J gene is TRBJ2-5, the V gene TRBV2, with D uncertain. Germline CDR1 reads SNHLY; CDR2 reads FYNNEI. Trimming shortened V by 7 bases and J by 1 base, and 16 bases separated the two germline ends. The CDR3 consists of 15 residues. CDR3 in DNA: TGTGCCAGCACCCTGGACCTTGGGGTCCAAGAGACCCAGTACTTC. It encodes CASTLDLGVQETQYF.

The V call is TRBV6-5, the J call TRBJ2-5, with D possibly being TRBD2 (6 bases). The CDR3 runs 14 residues. Deletions cut 5 bases from V and 4 bases from J, with 14 bases between. The germline V gene encodes CDR1 MNHEY and CDR2 SVGAGI. CDR3 DNA: TGTGCCAGCAGTCCCCGAACAGCGGGAGAGACCCAGTACTTC. It specifies CASSPRTAGETQYF.

The chain carries TRBV10-1 and TRBJ2-5; 8 bases are a match to TRBD1. Trimming at V came to 3 bases and at J to 2 bases, leaving 5 bases not matched to a gene. The CDR3 is made up of 15 amino acids. The germline CDR1 and CDR2 sequences are WNHNN and SYGVQD (reference sequence). The CDR3 nucleotides are TGCGCCAGCAGTGAACTAGGACAGGGTCAAGAGACCCAGTACTTC. This encodes CASSELGQGQETQYF.

V usage is TRBV2 and J usage is TRBJ2-3, with D possibly TRBD1 on 6 matching bases. The CDR3 is 14 residues long. Germline CDR1 is SNHLY and CDR2 is FYNNEI. Trimming stripped 10 bases from V and 0 bases from J, with 14 bases between. CDR3 region: CATRGLVSTDTQYF. The CDR3 DNA reads TGTGCCACTAGGGGGTTGGTCAGCACAGATACGCAGTATTTT.

The chain carries TRBV6-2 or TRBV6-3 and TRBJ1-4; a weak D match, TRBD1 (6 bases). In germline, CDR1 is MNHEY, CDR2 SVGEGT. The V and J ends lost 4 bases and 16 bases respectively, with 16 bases between them. The CDR3 is 12 residues long. CDR3 DNA: TGTGCCAGCAGTTCCTCAACAGGGACGTCGTTTTTT. This translates into CASSSSTGTSFF.